The 20 T cell receptor beta chains given below trace back to one sample, sequenced in a study of vaccination and CD4 T cells after COVID-19. Their recognized antigens are unknown. The Oncomine TCR Beta short-read assay was applied to DNA of cultured CD4+ T cells. TCRdb called the PCR reads again in MiXCR, with one record for every CDR3 protein. The sample records over 11,000 distinct CDR3 sequences, 25% to 40% being singletons. Sample treatment: approximately 9-day PBMC culture with coronavirus spike peptide pools or control peptides (ViraFEST assay). This specimen was CD4+ T cells from blood, cultured in vitro, taken after SARS-CoV-2 vaccination. The receptors here all came from a human donor who had recovered from COVID-19.

V is TRBV6-1 and J is TRBJ1-5; 9 bases match TRBD1. Trimming cost V 6 bases and J 5 bases; bases outside gene matches: 5. The germline gives CDR1 MNHNS, CDR2 SASEGT. The CDR3 has 14 amino acids. This CDR3 is CASRDGQGHQPQHF. The CDR3 DNA reads TGTGCCAGCAGAGACGGACAGGGGCATCAGCCCCAGCATTTT.

CDR3 amino acids: CASSAGTARPPLHF. The CDR3 nucleotides are TGTGCCAGCAGCGCGGGGACAGCTAGGCCACCCCTCCACTTT. The V call is TRBV7-9, the J call TRBJ1-6, with 7 bases aligning to TRBD1. The junction had 9 bases not matched to a gene; V was cut back by 5 bases and J by 11 bases. The CDR3 has 14 amino acids. CDR1 is SEHNR, CDR2 FQNEAQ, per germline (reference sequence).

There are a few counts of this clonotype. The rearrangement uses TRBV24-1 and TRBJ1-2, with D possibly TRBD1 on 6 matching bases. Between the trimmed V and J ends, which lost 5 bases and 4 bases, there was a span of 16 bases. Germline CDR1 and CDR2: KGHDR and SFDVKD. The CDR3 is 15 residues long. The CDR3 sequence is CATSAPGDRPYGYTF. CDR3 nucleotide sequence: TGTGCCACCAGTGCCCCAGGCGACAGGCCCTATGGCTACACCTTC.

The V gene is TRBV28, the J gene TRBJ2-2, with 8 bases aligning to TRBD2. The CDR3 spans 15 residues. With V trimmed by 6 bases and J by 3 bases, 6 bases remained unmatched. Germline values: CDR1 MDHEN, CDR2 SYDVKM. CDR3 coding DNA: TGTGCCAGCAGGACAGCGGGAGAGGACACCGGGGAGCTGTTTTTT. Translation: CASRTAGEDTGELFF.

The genes are TRBV11-3 and TRBJ2-2; TRBD2 aligns across 7 bases. Germline V gene sequence: CDR1 SGHNT, CDR2 YENEEA. CDR3 length: 11 residues. Trimming at V came to 8 bases and at J to 7 bases, leaving 1 base not matched to a gene. The CDR3 region has the DNA TGTGCCAGCCGCGGGAGCGGGGAGCTGTTTTTT. Its protein is CASRGSGELFF.

The chain couples TRBV12-3 or TRBV12-4 to TRBJ2-5; 14 nucleotides match TRBD2. The CDR3 consists of 18 residues. V trimming: 5 bases; J trimming: 2 bases; junction bases outside the gene matches: 10. The CDR3, as DNA: TGTGCCAGCAGTCCAGCCCGACTAGCGGGAGGGAAGCAAGAGACCCAGTACTTC. Translation gives CASSPARLAGGKQETQYF.

The rearrangement uses TRBV20-1 and TRBJ2-1; 9 nucleotides align to TRBD2. J was trimmed by 7 bases and V by 4 bases; bases with no gene match: 11. Looked up from germline, CDR1 is DFQATT and CDR2 is SNEGSKA (reference sequence). This CDR3 region has 15 residues. The DNA of the CDR3 is TGCAGTGCTACGGGGTCCAGCGGGAGGCTGAATGAGCAGTTCTTC. Protein product: CSATGSSGRLNEQFF.

This chain connects TRBV24-1 to TRBJ1-1; no clear D gene. Germline CDR1 KGHDR, CDR2 SFDVKD. This CDR3 contains 13 residues. Deletions cut 4 bases from V and 10 bases from J, with 15 bases between. For the CDR3, the DNA is TGTGCCACCAGTGAGGGCTCAAATGACGGAGCTTTCTTT. Its protein product is CATSEGSNDGAFF.

This clonotype was picked up a small number of times. The V call is TRBV7-2, the J call TRBJ1-4; a weak D match, TRBD1 (5 bases). V lost 0 bases and J lost 8, with 10 bases in between. The CDR3 covers 14 residues. CDR1 SGHTA and CDR2 FQGNSA come from the germline V gene. CDR3 protein: CASSLAGAGEKLFF. CDR3 coding DNA: TGTGCCAGCAGCTTAGCAGGGGCGGGAGAAAAACTGTTTTTT.

There are a few counts of this clonotype. The chain has TRBV20-1 and TRBJ2-7; 13 bases line up with TRBD2. The CDR3 consists of 14 residues. Per the germline V gene, CDR1 is DFQATT and CDR2 is SNEGSKA (reference sequence). Losses at the gene ends were 7 bases for V and 5 bases for J; bases not matched to a gene: 8. The CDR3, as DNA: TGCAGTGGAGGACTAGCGGGAGTGGGCCACGAGCAGTACTTC. Translated: CSGGLAGVGHEQYF.

The chain recombines TRBV20-1 with TRBJ1-2, with unresolved D. CDR1 is DFQATT and CDR2 is SNEGSKA in the germline V gene (reference sequence). CDR3 length: 11 amino acids. V was trimmed by 8 bases and J by 2 bases, leaving 9 bases between them. As DNA, the CDR3 is TGCAGTCGGACCGCCAACTATGGCTACACCTTC. The encoded protein is CSRTANYGYTF.

This clonotype was counted a few times. V gene TRBV27 combines with J gene TRBJ1-6; the match to TRBD1 covers 7 bases. This CDR3 contains 15 residues. V trimming: 6 bases; J trimming: 5 bases; junction bases outside the gene matches: 7. Germline-derived CDR1 and CDR2 are MNHEY and SMNVEV (reference sequence). The CDR3 DNA sequence: TGTGCCAGCAGCTCCTGGGACAGCAATAATTCACCCCTCCACTTT. This gives the protein CASSSWDSNNSPLHF.

This clonotype showed up just a few times. The chain uses TRBV19 and TRBJ1-5, with 8 bases identical to TRBD1. The germline gives CDR1 LNHDA, CDR2 SQIVND (reference sequence). CDR3 size: 15 residues. The J segment lost 6 bases and the V segment lost 5 bases, leaving 9 bases of the junction unmatched. CDR3 sequence: CASSQQGASRQPQHF. The CDR3 DNA reads TGTGCCAGTAGTCAGCAGGGGGCTTCTCGTCAGCCCCAGCATTTT.

This clonotype was found a few times. The chain carries TRBV19 and TRBJ2-6; a weak D match, TRBD2 (6 bases). V was cut by 7 bases and J by 6 bases, with 13 bases left in between. CDR3 size: 14 residues. Germline V lookup: CDR1 LNHDA, CDR2 SQIVND (reference sequence). In nucleotides, the CDR3 is TGTGCCAGTACGGGGGTGCAAGCGGCCAACGTCCTGACTTTC. Protein: CASTGVQAANVLTF.

The chain is built from TRBV15 and TRBJ1-3; D is unclear. This CDR3 has 14 amino acids. V dropped 4 bases and J dropped 0 bases, with 7 bases sitting between them. Per the germline V gene, CDR1 is LNHNV and CDR2 is YYDKDF (reference sequence). The CDR3 loop reads CATSTGDSGNTIYF. CDR3 coding DNA: TGTGCCACCAGCACAGGTGACTCTGGAAACACCATATATTTT.

V usage is TRBV28 and J usage is TRBJ2-4, with D perhaps matching TRBD2 (7 bases). The CDR3 spans 15 residues. V dropped 3 bases and J dropped 5 bases, with 14 bases sitting between them. Germline V lookup: CDR1 MDHEN, CDR2 SYDVKM. The CDR3 nucleotides read TGTGCCAGCAGTTTCGCAGGGGAGGGCGAAAACATTCAGTACTTC. Its translation is CASSFAGEGENIQYF. The entire variable domain, with the rest obtained from reference TRBV28 and TRBJ2-4, is as follows: DVKVTQSSRYLVKRTGEKVFLECVQDMDHENMFWYRQDPGLGLRLIYFSYDVKMKEKGDIPEGYSVSREKKERFSLILESASTNQTSMYLCASSFAGEGENIQYFGAGTRLSVL.

The rearrangement links TRBV5-4 to TRBJ2-7; 7 bases match TRBD1. Germline V gene data show CDR1 as SGHNT and CDR2 as YYREEE (reference sequence). CDR3 length equals 15 residues. V lost 4 bases to trimming and J lost 5 bases; unmatched junction nucleotides: 12. This CDR3 is CASSHAGTEAHEQYF. The CDR3 nucleotides read TGTGCCAGCAGCCATGCCGGGACAGAAGCCCACGAGCAGTACTTC.

The chain carries TRBV10-3 and TRBJ2-3; 10 positions match TRBD2. Germline trimming cut 3 bases from V and 1 base from J; bases unmatched to any gene: 1. In germline, CDR1 is ENHRY, CDR2 SYGVKD. The CDR3 loop spans 15 amino acids. This CDR3 reads CAISEAGGGTDTQYF. In DNA, the CDR3 is TGTGCCATCAGTGAAGCGGGAGGGGGCACAGATACGCAGTATTTT.

The chain is built from TRBV14 and TRBJ2-5; D not resolved. V was trimmed by 0 bases and J by 6 bases, leaving 17 bases between them. CDR3 length equals 16 residues. Germline V gives CDR1 SGHDN, CDR2 FVKESK. The CDR3 bases are TGTGCCAGCAGCCAAGATCGGTTCCTGGGATCGCAGACCCAGTACTTC. Translated: CASSQDRFLGSQTQYF.

The chain carries TRBV12-3 or TRBV12-4 and TRBJ2-5, with 15 bases fitting TRBD2. This CDR3 is built from 16 residues. V dropped 7 bases and J dropped 5; count of bases not matched to a gene: 8. In DNA form, the CDR3 reads TGTGCCAGCACCTTGGGCGGGACTAGCGGGAGGGAGACCCAGTACTTC. Its translation: CASTLGGTSGRETQYF.